The 21 T cell receptor beta chains below all came from one sample that was sequenced in a study of T cell repertoires in cytomegalovirus infection. No antigen is known for these receptors. TCRdb called the reads again in MiXCR, with one record for every CDR3 protein. Altogether about 920,000 distinct CDR3 sequences are present, roughly a third being singletons, with the ten largest covering roughly an eighth. This specimen was cultured CD8+ T cells from PBMCs, taken from culture after CMV antigen stimulation. The receptor source for this set is a human donor in good health (CMV status not recorded). Some clones in this sample may be carry-over from other donors' samples.

The chain combines TRBV23-1 with TRBJ1-5, with D uncertain. TRBV23-1 is recorded as an ORF, its role being uncertain. The ends were cut back, 6 bases at V and 0 bases at J, with 15 bases in the middle. The CDR3 contains 16 residues. In DNA, the CDR3 is TGCGCCAGCAGCTGGAACAGAAAATATAGCAATCAGCCCCAGCATTTT. This sequence encodes CASSWNRKYSNQPQHF.

This clonotype has a count of ten or more. The rearrangement uses TRBV6-8 and TRBJ1-1; D ambiguous. Trimming shortened V by 2 bases and J by 3 bases, and 7 bases separated the two germline ends. This CDR3 is built from 13 residues. Germline values: CDR1 MNHGY, CDR2 SAAAGT. CDR3 sequence: CASSYEGYTEAFF. CDR3 coding DNA: TGTGCCAGCAGTTACGAGGGATACACTGAAGCTTTCTTT.

The rearrangement links TRBV6-2 or TRBV6-3 to TRBJ1-1; D remains unclear. The CDR3 is 15 amino acids. Trimming cost V 1 base and J 1 base, with 10 bases left between them. CDR1 and CDR2 from the germline V gene are MNHEY and SVGEGT. CDR3 bases: TGTGCCAGCAGTTACTTCTCGGCGGGGAACACTGAAGCTTTCTTT. Amino acids: CASSYFSAGNTEAFF.

This clonotype was counted at least ten times. This sequence joins TRBV7-2 and TRBJ1-3; 7 bases match TRBD1. V shed 5 bases and J 2 bases; nucleotides not matched to a gene: 3. There are 14 residues in the CDR3. Germline CDR1 reads SGHTA; CDR2 reads FQGNSA. The CDR3 protein is CASSPTGTGNTIYF. In DNA, the CDR3 is TGTGCCAGCAGCCCGACAGGGACTGGAAACACCATATATTTT.

This clonotype was detected only a few times. This chain joins TRBV27 and TRBJ2-1; 13 nucleotides align to TRBD2. In germline, CDR1 is MNHEY, CDR2 SMNVEV (reference sequence). V was pared by 4 bases and J by 6 bases, with 3 bases of the junction left unmatched. The CDR3 consists of 15 residues. CDR3 nucleotide sequence: TGTGCCAGCAGTTCGGGACTAGCGGGGACCAATGAGCAGTTCTTC. Protein: CASSSGLAGTNEQFF.

This clonotype was seen more than once but under ten times. V usage is TRBV7-2 and J usage is TRBJ1-6; perhaps TRBD1 as D (5 bases). V was cut by 5 bases and J by 7 bases, with 15 bases left in between. This CDR3 is 15 amino acids long. In germline, CDR1 is SGHTA, CDR2 FQGNSA. The CDR3 spells CASSLRDGLNSPLHF. The CDR3 DNA follows: TGTGCCAGCAGCCTCCGGGACGGGTTGAATTCACCCCTCCACTTT.

The chain employs TRBV12-3 or TRBV12-4 and TRBJ2-6; D is unclear. This CDR3 is 19 amino acids long. V was trimmed by 3 bases and J by 1 base, leaving 19 bases between them. The CDR3, as DNA: TGTGCCAGCAGTTTTTGGCCCCCCATAGTTGGGTCTGGGGCCAACGTCCTGACTTTC. This gives the protein CASSFWPPIVGSGANVLTF.

This clonotype has a count of ten or more. This rearrangement joins TRBV6-5 to TRBJ2-1, with 7 nucleotides matching TRBD2. Germline V CDR1 and CDR2: MNHEY, SVGAGI. The V and J ends lost 3 bases and 4 bases, in that order; junction bases with no gene match: 6. The CDR3 is 15 amino acids. The CDR3 sequence: CASSYGASGYNEQFF. The DNA for the CDR3 is TGTGCCAGCAGTTATGGGGCTAGCGGTTACAATGAGCAGTTCTTC.

This clonotype was detected a few times. The rearrangement joins TRBV7-8 to TRBJ1-2; 8 bases line up with TRBD1. With V trimmed by 5 bases and J by 6 bases, 11 bases remained unmatched. Germline CDR1 and CDR2: SGHVS and FQNEAQ. The CDR3 consists of 15 residues. As DNA, the CDR3 is TGTGCCAGCAGCCCCAGGGGGCGGGGGTTACATGGCTACACCTTC. It encodes CASSPRGRGLHGYTF.

The chain is built from TRBV19 and TRBJ1-1; D remains unclear. This CDR3 contains 15 residues. V was shortened by 7 bases and J by 0 bases, with 15 bases between the two germline ends. Germline CDR1 is LNHDA and CDR2 is SQIVND (reference sequence). The CDR3 spells CASIYSSRLNTEAFF. CDR3 bases: TGTGCCAGTATCTATTCATCCAGATTGAACACTGAAGCTTTCTTT.

This clonotype was detected ten times or more. The V and J genes are TRBV7-2 and TRBJ2-1; D might be TRBD1 or TRBD2, each matching 5 bases. The CDR3 runs 18 residues. V lost 3 bases, J lost 0 bases, and 18 bases lay in between. The germline V gene encodes CDR1 SGHTA and CDR2 FQGNSA. The CDR3 DNA reads TGTGCCAGCAGCTTTAAAAGTGGGGGTCTGAGCTCCTACAATGAGCAGTTCTTC. Translated: CASSFKSGGLSSYNEQFF. The full variable domain, its missing parts supplied by reference TRBV7-2 and TRBJ2-1, is GAGVSQSPSNKVTEKGKDVELRCDPISGHTALYWYRQSLGQGLEFLIYFQGNSAPDKSGLPSDRFSAERTGGSVSTLTIQRTQQEDSAVYLCASSFKSGGLSSYNEQFFGPGTRLTVL.

The chain carries TRBV10-3 and TRBJ2-5; 8 bases are shared with TRBD1. The germline CDR1 and CDR2 sequences are ENHRY and SYGVKD. The CDR3 loop spans 17 amino acids. The junction had 7 bases not matched to a gene; V was cut back by 0 bases and J by 1 base. The CDR3 DNA follows: TGTGCCATCAGTGAGTCGCCCCGGGACAGGCCCCAAGAGACCCAGTACTTC. Translating gives CAISESPRDRPQETQYF.

The chain joins TRBV28 to TRBJ2-2; the D gene could be TRBD1 or TRBD2 (6 bases each). CDR3 length: 14 amino acids. Germline CDR1 and CDR2: MDHEN and SYDVKM. V lost 9 bases, J lost 4 bases, and 15 bases lay in between. In nucleotides, the CDR3 is TGTGCCAGTAAATTGGGGGGCCCCACCGGGGAGCTGTTTTTT. Translation: CASKLGGPTGELFF.

This chain links TRBV6-2 or TRBV6-3 with TRBJ2-3, with 11 positions matching TRBD1. This CDR3 is built from 15 residues. V dropped 4 bases and J dropped 5; count of bases not matched to a gene: 5. Germline CDR1 and CDR2: MNHEY and SVGEGT. The CDR3 sequence: CASSFRTGGKDTQYF. CDR3 bases: TGTGCCAGCAGTTTCCGGACAGGGGGCAAAGATACGCAGTATTTT.

This clonotype was counted a few times. The chain couples TRBV7-9 to TRBJ2-3; weak D call: TRBD2 (5 bases). Germline CDR1 is SEHNR and CDR2 is FQNEAQ (reference sequence). Trimming took 5 bases from V and 4 from J, leaving 13 bases between them. The CDR3 is 14 amino acids. The CDR3 loop reads CASSPEGVADTQYF. In DNA, the CDR3 is TGTGCCAGCAGCCCCGAGGGAGTTGCAGATACGCAGTATTTT.

The J gene is TRBJ2-3, the V gene TRBV4-1, with TRBD2 matching over 7 bases. V trimming: 4 bases; J trimming: 2 bases; junction bases outside the gene matches: 9. In germline, CDR1 is MGHRA, CDR2 YSYEKL. The length of the CDR3 is 16 residues. The CDR3 bases are TGCGCCAGCAGCCTAACGAGTCTAGCGGACACAGATACGCAGTATTTT. It encodes CASSLTSLADTDTQYF.

The chain links TRBV4-2 to TRBJ2-2, with 9 bases matching TRBD2. V dropped 1 base and J dropped 5; count of bases not matched to a gene: 5. CDR1 is LGHNA, CDR2 YNFKEQ, per germline. CDR3 length equals 16 residues. CDR3 DNA: TGTGCCAGCAGCCAAGGCCCTAGCGGGGTTACCGGGGAGCTGTTTTTT. It codes for CASSQGPSGVTGELFF.

This sequence joins TRBV4-3 and TRBJ2-2, with D perhaps TRBD2 (7 bases). The CDR3 has 14 amino acids. Per germline, CDR1 LGHNA and CDR2 YSLEER. V lost 2 bases, J lost 6 bases, and 10 bases lay in between. In DNA, the CDR3 is TGCGCCAGCAGCCAACTCGGGGGGCCCGGGGAGCTGTTTTTT. Translated: CASSQLGGPGELFF.

This clonotype was counted between two and nine times. The genes are TRBV10-3 and TRBJ1-1; D uncertain. The germline gives CDR1 ENHRY, CDR2 SYGVKD. The CDR3 is made up of 14 amino acids. Trimming took 5 bases from V and 7 from J, leaving 17 bases between them. CDR3 nucleotide sequence: TGTGCCATCAGTCAGGTTGCCGGGATGGATGAAGCTTTCTTT. Its translation is CAISQVAGMDEAFF.

The J gene is TRBJ1-4, the V gene TRBV4-1; D is ambiguous. The CDR3 is 13 residues long. Trimming cost V 2 bases and J 4 bases, with 5 bases left between them. Germline loops: CDR1 MGHRA, CDR2 YSYEKL. Here the CDR3 reads CASSQPGNEKLFF. The CDR3, as DNA: TGCGCCAGCAGCCAACCGGGTAATGAAAAACTGTTTTTT.

In this sample, this clonotype turned up a few times. The chain joins TRBV6-5 to TRBJ2-5, with a possible D match to TRBD2 (5 bases). The CDR3 covers 15 residues. Germline lookup yields CDR1 MNHEY and CDR2 SVGAGI. Between the trimmed V and J ends, which lost 6 bases and 1 base, there was a span of 15 bases. The CDR3 region has the DNA TGTGCCAGCAGAGCGGCCCCCGGACGCCAAGAGACCCAGTACTTC. It yields the protein CASRAAPGRQETQYF.